The sequence of this TCR beta chain was determined in a study of tumor-infiltrating lymphocytes in primary liver carcinoma. Background on the study: The tumors ranged from about 4.2 to 10 cm across and fell within stage T1-T3 N0M0. Roughly 3.65 to 7.13 million productive TCRbeta reads were obtained per sample, with similar numbers across tissue types. Study-wide results and limits: Top-250-clone fractions were significantly higher in tumors than in blood (p = 0.039).

Making TCR beta cDNA involved around 500 ng total RNA and a constant-region primer. Library construction for TCR beta comprised three nested multiplex PCR rounds performed with slightly modified ARM-PCR. TRBV1-TRBV30 forward primers and a C-beta reverse primer were used in the first two PCR rounds, which each ran for nine to ten cycles. TCRdb used MiXCR to reprocess the multiplex PCR reads, holding one entry per CDR3 protein. Of fewer than 25,000 distinct CDR3 sequences listed, approximately 70% are singletons. Concerning this clonotype: Its antigen is undetermined. One end of the junction fails to match germline, which may point to a read error.

Taking about 18-31 mg of unsorted bulk tissue, the authors co-extracted RNA and DNA. Samples were taken from five separate regions (per tumor). In germline, CDR1 is SGHNT, CDR2 YENEEA. This CDR3 comprises 15 residues. This rearrangement joins TRBV11-3 to TRBJ2-1; 8 bases agree with TRBD2. The source of this sequence is a man in his forties with primary liver carcinoma and hepatitis B virus infection. Sequenced input: liver tumor tissue from sampling region 1. Subset described: tumor region T1, superior pole. CDR3 DNA sequence: TGTGCCGGCAGCGTCGGGACTAGAGAGATTAATGAGCAGCTCTTC. It codes for CAGSVGTREINEQLF.